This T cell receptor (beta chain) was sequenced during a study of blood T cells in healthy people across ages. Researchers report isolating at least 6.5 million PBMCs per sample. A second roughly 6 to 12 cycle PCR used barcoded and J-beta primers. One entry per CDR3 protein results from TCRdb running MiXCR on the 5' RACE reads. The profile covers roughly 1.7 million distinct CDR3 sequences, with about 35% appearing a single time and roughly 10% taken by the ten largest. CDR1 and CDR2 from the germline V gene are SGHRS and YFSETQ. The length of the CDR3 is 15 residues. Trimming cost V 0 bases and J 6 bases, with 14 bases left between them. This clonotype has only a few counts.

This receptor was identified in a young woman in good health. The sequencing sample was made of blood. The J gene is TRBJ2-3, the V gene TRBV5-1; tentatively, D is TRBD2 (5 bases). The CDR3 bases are TGCGCCAGCAGCTTGGATGGGCTAGCTTCCGATACGCAGTATTTT. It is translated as CASSLDGLASDTQYF.